These 5 T cell receptor beta chains were sequenced from one sample in a study of human T cells and chemical hapten exposure. Indicated time point: pre-sensitization, week 0. Treatment noted: therapeutic diphenylcyclopropenone sensitization with weekly scalp DPC. TCRdb re-analysed the RACE reads in MiXCR, keeping a single row per CDR3 protein. The sample carries 65,000 to 70,000 distinct CDR3 sequences, over 9.5% recorded once. The specimen comprised whole blood, sampled in connection with sensitization to the hapten diphenylcyclopropenone (DPC). The source is a woman aged 45 to 65 with alopecia areata. Some clones in this sample may be carry-over from other donors' samples.

This chain uses TRBV2 with TRBJ2-7; perhaps TRBD1 as D (6 bases). V was clipped by 8 bases and J by 6 bases, with 14 bases between them. The germline CDR1 and CDR2 sequences are SNHLY and FYNNEI. CDR3 length: 12 residues. CDR3 coding DNA: TGTGCCAGCGGCACAGGGACCGTCGAGCAGTACTTC. Its translation: CASGTGTVEQYF.

This sequence joins TRBV12-3 or TRBV12-4 and TRBJ1-1, with TRBD1 matching over 7 bases. After removal of 8 bases from V and 5 bases from J, the junction contained 5 bases not matched to a gene. CDR3 length: 12 residues. The CDR3 nucleotides read TGTGCCAGCGCACAGGGGAGGACTGAAGCTTTCTTT. This translates into CASAQGRTEAFF.

This clonotype was seen many times. V is TRBV15 and J is TRBJ2-7, with 9 bases identical to TRBD1. Trimming removed 1 base from V and 4 bases from J; junction bases left unmatched: 8. Germline CDR1 is LNHNV and CDR2 is YYDKDF (reference sequence). The CDR3 consists of 16 residues. Here the CDR3 DNA reads TGTGCCACCAGCAGAGGGGGGGGACAGGGTTTTTACGAGCAGTACTTC. It translates to CATSRGGGQGFYEQYF.

This clonotype was detected a few times. This chain uses TRBV28 with TRBJ2-3; D ambiguous. V lost 2 bases to trimming and J lost 4 bases, with 13 bases between them. The CDR3 has 15 amino acids. CDR1 is MDHEN, CDR2 SYDVKM, per germline. This CDR3 reads CASSLVGRVADTQYF. The DNA of the CDR3 is TGTGCCAGCAGTTTAGTGGGTCGAGTGGCAGATACGCAGTATTTT.

Many counts were recorded for this clonotype. CDR3 protein: CASIRQVYTGELFF. As DNA, the CDR3 is TGTGCCAGCATTAGACAGGTTTACACCGGGGAGCTGTTTTTT. The J gene is TRBJ2-2, the V gene TRBV6-1; TRBD1 might be the D (6 bases). Germline CDR1 is MNHNS and CDR2 is SASEGT. The CDR3 runs to 14 residues. The V gene lost 7 bases and the J gene lost 3 bases, with 12 bases spanning the gap.